The 5 T cell receptor beta chains below all came from one sample that was sequenced in a study of immune cell composition in non-small cell lung cancer. The assay was immunoSEQ multiplex PCR, and TCRdb's table has in-frame clones only and misses some. The sample consists of about 3,200 clones, 74% of them appearing once. Sequenced sample: lung tumor tissue. The receptors were gathered from a human donor with non-small cell lung cancer.

The chain uses TRBV11-2 and TRBJ1-6; the D is unclear. V was shortened by 6 bases and J by 2 bases, with 8 bases between the two germline ends. Germline assignment: CDR1 SGHAT and CDR2 FQNNGV. The CDR3 spans 14 residues. CDR3 amino acids: CASRLGAYNSPLHF. The CDR3 coding sequence is TGTGCCAGCAGACTCGGGGCCTATAATTCACCCCTCCACTTT.

The chain joins TRBV18 to TRBJ2-2, with 14 nucleotides matching TRBD2. V gave up 6 bases and J gave up 1 base; unmatched junction bases: 7. The CDR3 has 18 amino acids. Germline CDR1 and CDR2: KGHSH and LQKENI. CDR3 in DNA: TGTGCCAGCTCTTTCTTCGGACTAGCGGGAGGGAACACCGGGGAGCTGTTTTTT. Protein: CASSFFGLAGGNTGELFF.

This clone was counted a single time. The chain combines TRBV4-2 with TRBJ2-1; TRBD1 matches at 8 bases. The V segment lost 0 bases and the J segment 6 bases; nucleotides outside the gene matches: 10. The germline CDR1 and CDR2 sequences are LGHNA and YNFKEQ. The CDR3 extends over 17 amino acids. The CDR3 is CASSQDVGQAKSNEQFF. The DNA of the CDR3 is TGTGCCAGCAGCCAAGATGTGGGACAGGCAAAGTCCAATGAGCAGTTCTTC.

The chain is built from TRBV9 and TRBJ2-7; D is possibly TRBD2 (6 bases). Germline V CDR1 and CDR2: SGDLS, YYNGEE. CDR3 length equals 12 residues. V was shortened by 3 bases and J by 7 bases, with 11 bases between the two germline ends. The CDR3 sequence: CASSAVGGEQYF. Written as DNA, the CDR3 is TGTGCCAGCAGCGCCGTCGGGGGTGAGCAGTACTTC.

The J gene is TRBJ1-4, the V gene TRBV14; TRBD1 is a possible D gene (5 bases). The V end lost 0 bases, the J end lost 0 bases, and 8 bases lay between the germline ends. In germline, CDR1 is SGHDN, CDR2 FVKESK. This CDR3 spans 16 amino acids. CDR3 sequence: CASSQDGGTTNEKLFF. The CDR3, as DNA: TGTGCCAGCAGCCAAGATGGGGGGACAACTAATGAAAAACTGTTTTTT.